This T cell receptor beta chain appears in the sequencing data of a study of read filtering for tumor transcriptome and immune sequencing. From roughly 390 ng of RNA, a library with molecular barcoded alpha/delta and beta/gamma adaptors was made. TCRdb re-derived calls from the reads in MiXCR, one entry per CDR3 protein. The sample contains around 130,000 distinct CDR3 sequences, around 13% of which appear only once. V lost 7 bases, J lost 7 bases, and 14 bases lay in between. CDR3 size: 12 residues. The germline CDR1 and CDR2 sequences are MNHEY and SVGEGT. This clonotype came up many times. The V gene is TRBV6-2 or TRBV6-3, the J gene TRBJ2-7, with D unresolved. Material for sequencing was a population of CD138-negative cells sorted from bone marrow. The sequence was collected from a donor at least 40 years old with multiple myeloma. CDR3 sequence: CASNDWAKEQYF. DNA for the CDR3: TGTGCCAGCAACGATTGGGCAAAAGAGCAGTACTTC.